The clone carrying this T cell receptor (beta chain) was seen a handful of times. The antigen is undetermined. Produced via immunoSEQ multiplex PCR; TCRdb's table is partial and in-frame only. Seen here are about 21,000 clones, 75% observed once, and the top ten hold over 5%. V was trimmed by 6 bases and J by 4 bases, leaving 10 bases between them. The V gene's germline CDR1 is WNHNN and CDR2 SYGVQD (reference sequence). The CDR3 extends over 13 amino acids. This sample stems from a study of immune evolution from preneoplasia to lung adenocarcinoma. Study outcomes and limitations: Normal lung had highest clonality; later lesions appeared denser, more diverse.

The V and J genes are TRBV10-1 and TRBJ2-1; D is perhaps TRBD2 (6 bases). This TCR was recovered from a person aged 55 to 75 with lung adenocarcinoma. Sequencing used FFPE invasive lung adenocarcinoma tissue. CDR3 in DNA: TGCGCCAGCAGCCCCGGGGGATACAATGAGCAGTTCTTC. Its translation: CASSPGGYNEQFF.